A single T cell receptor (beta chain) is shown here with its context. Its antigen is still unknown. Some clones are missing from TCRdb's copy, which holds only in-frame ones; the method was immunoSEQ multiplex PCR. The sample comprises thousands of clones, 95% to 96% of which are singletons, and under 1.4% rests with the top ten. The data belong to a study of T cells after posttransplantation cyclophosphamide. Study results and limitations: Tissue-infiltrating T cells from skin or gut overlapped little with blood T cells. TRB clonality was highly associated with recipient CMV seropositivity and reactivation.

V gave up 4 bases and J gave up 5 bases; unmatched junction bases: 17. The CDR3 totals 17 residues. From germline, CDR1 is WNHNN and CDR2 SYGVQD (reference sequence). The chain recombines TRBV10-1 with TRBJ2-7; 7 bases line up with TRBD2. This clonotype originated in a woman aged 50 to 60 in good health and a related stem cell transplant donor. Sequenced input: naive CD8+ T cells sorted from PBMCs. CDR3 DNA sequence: TGCGCCAGCAGTGCCCTCCTTTTTGGGAGGGCCCTACACGAGCAGTACTTC. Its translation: CASSALLFGRALHEQYF.